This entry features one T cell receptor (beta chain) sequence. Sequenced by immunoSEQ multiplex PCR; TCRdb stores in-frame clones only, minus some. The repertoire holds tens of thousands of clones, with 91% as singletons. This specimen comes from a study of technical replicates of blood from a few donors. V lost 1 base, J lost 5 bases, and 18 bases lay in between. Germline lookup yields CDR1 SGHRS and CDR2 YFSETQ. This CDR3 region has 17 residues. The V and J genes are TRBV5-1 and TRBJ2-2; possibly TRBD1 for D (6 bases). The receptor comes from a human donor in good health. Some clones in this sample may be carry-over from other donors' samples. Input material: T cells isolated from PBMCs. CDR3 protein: CASSLMFRTEGTGELFF. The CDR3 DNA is TGCGCCAGCAGCTTGATGTTCCGGACAGAGGGAACCGGGGAGCTGTTTTTT.